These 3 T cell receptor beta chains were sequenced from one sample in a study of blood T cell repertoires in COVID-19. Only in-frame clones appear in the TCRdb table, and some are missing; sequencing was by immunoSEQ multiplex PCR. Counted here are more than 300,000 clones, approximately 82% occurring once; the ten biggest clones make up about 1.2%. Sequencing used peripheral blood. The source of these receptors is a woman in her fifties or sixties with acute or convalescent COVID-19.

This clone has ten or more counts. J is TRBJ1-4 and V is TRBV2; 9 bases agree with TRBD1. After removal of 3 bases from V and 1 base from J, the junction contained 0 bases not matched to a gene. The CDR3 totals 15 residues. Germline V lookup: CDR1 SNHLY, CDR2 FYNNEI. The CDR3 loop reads CASSEDRGTNEKLFF. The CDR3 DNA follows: TGTGCCAGCAGTGAGGACAGGGGAACTAATGAAAAACTGTTTTTT.

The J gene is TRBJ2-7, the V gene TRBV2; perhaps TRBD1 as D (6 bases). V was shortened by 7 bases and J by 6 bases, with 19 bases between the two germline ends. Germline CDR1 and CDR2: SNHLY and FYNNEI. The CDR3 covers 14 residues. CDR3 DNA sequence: TGTGCCAGCATCCGGGACACCTCGTCCCCCGAGCAGTACTTC. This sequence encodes CASIRDTSSPEQYF.

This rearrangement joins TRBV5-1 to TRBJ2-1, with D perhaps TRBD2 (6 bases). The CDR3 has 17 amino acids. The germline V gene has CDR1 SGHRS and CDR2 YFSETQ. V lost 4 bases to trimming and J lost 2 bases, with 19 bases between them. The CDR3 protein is CASSPGGTSAAYNEQFF. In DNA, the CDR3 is TGCGCCAGCAGCCCGGGCGGGACTTCCGCGGCCTACAATGAGCAGTTCTTC. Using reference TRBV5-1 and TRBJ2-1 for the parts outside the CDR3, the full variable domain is KAGVTQTPRYLIKTRGQQVTLSCSPISGHRSVSWYQQTPGQGLQFLFEYFSETQRNKGNFPGRFSGRQFSNSRSEMNVSTLELGDSALYLCASSPGGTSAAYNEQFFGPGTRLTVL.